The clone carrying this T cell receptor beta chain was observed a few times. Per the original data handling: For papillary thyroid cancer, a distant-metastasis classifier was constructed from CDR3 differences observed across clinicopathological groups. Using MiXCR, TCRdb reanalyzed the PCR reads. V and J calls and clone size were set by TCRdb, not the authors. The sample holds around 37,000 clones; roughly a quarter are singletons and the top ten take 8% to 10%. This specimen belongs to a study of metastatic and nonmetastatic thyroid tumors. Every patient was untreated before thyroid surgery. The CDR3 runs 13 residues. Germline CDR1 and CDR2: SNHLY and FYNNEI. V was cut by 4 bases and J by 2 bases, with 7 bases left in between.

Sequencing input: blood. The origin of this receptor is a female donor with papillary thyroid cancer or a benign thyroid nodule (not recorded which). Some clones in this sample may be carry-over from other donors' samples. The chain combines TRBV2 with TRBJ2-3; possible D gene TRBD2, 6 bases. The CDR3 is CASSVDYTDTQYF. CDR3 nucleotide sequence: TGTGCCAGCAGTGTGGACTACACAGATACGCAGTATTTT.